The clone carrying this T cell receptor (beta chain) was recorded once. Germline V gene sequence: CDR1 GTSNPN, CDR2 SVGIG (reference sequence). Trimming pared 3 bases from V and 1 base from J, leaving 7 bases between. The CDR3 totals 12 residues. The data stem from a study of blood T cell repertoires in COVID-19. Libraries were prepared by immunoSEQ multiplex PCR; TCRdb keeps only in-frame clonotypes and omits some of them. In the table there are under 120,000 clones, 85% to 90% of which are singletons. V and J are TRBV30 and TRBJ2-7; D is possibly TRBD1 (5 bases). Sequenced: peripheral blood. The TCR comes from an elderly woman with acute or convalescent COVID-19. CDR3 in DNA: TGTGCCTGGAGCAGGGATTCCTACGAGCAGTACTTC. It yields the protein CAWSRDSYEQYF.